These T cell receptor beta chains were read from a single sample in a study of blood T cell repertoires in COVID-19. Clones were read by immunoSEQ multiplex PCR, and TCRdb kept only the in-frame ones, dropping some. Of roughly 250,000 clones in the sample, 65% to 85% were seen once. The sequenced material came from peripheral blood. These receptors were obtained from a man between 40 and 49 years old with active or convalescent COVID-19. CDR3s include the opening cysteine and the closing phenylalanine or tryptophan. A D gene is named only where the DNA matches it firmly. Clone size is not always given. Where it is, it says once, few, many or a class for expanded clones.

d_call,j_call,v_call,clone_size,cdr3_aa,cdr3_nt
TRBD1,TRBJ2-7,TRBV18,few,CASSPGTEKYEQYF,TGTGCCAGCTCACCAGGGACAGAGAAATACGAGCAGTACTTC
NA,TRBJ2-5,TRBV11-3,NA,CASSGQTIQETQYF,TGTGCCAGCAGCGGTCAGACTATACAAGAGACCCAGTACTTC
NA,TRBJ1-2,TRBV11-3,NA,CASSFGANYGYTF,TGTGCCAGCAGCTTCGGAGCTAACTATGGCTACACCTTC
NA,TRBJ2-1,TRBV7-9,NA,CASSLEGAGTYNEQFF,TGTGCCAGCAGCTTAGAGGGTGCGGGGACCTACAATGAGCAGTTCTTC
NA,TRBJ1-1,TRBV6-5,NA,CACKIGGNMNTEAFF,TGTGCCTGTAAGATCGGAGGGAACATGAACACTGAAGCTTTCTTT
TRBD2,TRBJ2-2,TRBV30,NA,CAWTQGTSGTTGELFF,TGTGCCTGGACCCAGGGGACTAGCGGAACCACCGGGGAGCTGTTTTTT
TRBD2,TRBJ2-1,TRBV24-1,NA,CAAGLAGGEQFF,TGTGCCGCGGGACTAGCTGGGGGTGAGCAGTTCTTC
NA,TRBJ1-1,TRBV5-5,NA,CASSPRRGDTEAFF,TGTGCCAGCAGCCCCCGGCGTGGAGACACTGAAGCTTTCTTT
NA,TRBJ2-1,TRBV19,few,CASSLDWFNEQFF,TGTGCCAGTAGTCTTGACTGGTTCAATGAGCAGTTCTTC
NA,TRBJ2-2,TRBV5-8,NA,CASSLEGVTGELFF,TGTGCCAGCAGCTTGGAGGGGGTTACCGGGGAGCTGTTTTTT
NA,TRBJ1-2,TRBV6-2/TRBV6-3,NA,CASSRPGDNYGYTF,TGTGCCAGCAGCCGTCCGGGGGATAACTATGGCTACACCTTC
NA,TRBJ1-2,TRBV6-5,NA,CASSQADDYGYTF,TGTGCCAGCAGCCAAGCGGATGACTATGGCTACACCTTC
NA,TRBJ1-2,TRBV29-1,NA,CSVGFQGSTDGYTF,TGCAGCGTTGGGTTCCAGGGGTCCACGGATGGCTACACCTTC
TRBD1,TRBJ1-5,TRBV6-2/TRBV6-3,NA,CASSYSQGAGNQPQHF,TGTGCCAGCAGTTACTCACAGGGGGCAGGGAATCAGCCCCAGCATTTT
TRBD1,TRBJ2-2,TRBV15,NA,CATSRTGGAPNTGELFF,TGTGCCACCAGCAGGACAGGGGGCGCCCCGAACACCGGGGAGCTGTTTTTT
NA,TRBJ2-3,TRBV5-1,NA,CASSSQIHSTDTQYF,TGCGCCAGCAGCTCCCAAATACACAGCACAGATACGCAGTATTTT
NA,TRBJ1-6,TRBV4-1,NA,CASSQAMGNSPLHF,TGCGCCAGCAGCCAAGCTATGGGCAATTCACCCCTCCACTTT
NA,TRBJ2-5,TRBV7-2,once,CASSFMGGPQETQYF,TGTGCCAGCAGCTTTATGGGGGGGCCTCAAGAGACCCAGTACTTC
TRBD2,TRBJ2-3,TRBV2,NA,CASSDLAGRGNTQYF,TGTGCCAGCAGCGATTTAGCGGGGAGGGGCAATACGCAGTATTTT
NA,TRBJ1-1,TRBV20-1,NA,CSAPLRSGAFF,TGCAGTGCCCCCCTGAGGTCTGGAGCTTTCTTT
NA,TRBJ2-3,TRBV5-1,once,CASVRGVGGTDTQYF,TGCGCCAGCGTCCGCGGGGTTGGGGGCACAGATACGCAGTATTTT
TRBD1,TRBJ1-2,TRBV6-5,NA,CASTPGTGSHGYTF,TGTGCCAGCACCCCTGGGACAGGGAGTCATGGCTACACCTTC
NA,TRBJ1-1,TRBV18,NA,CASSPRGDDVAFF,TGTGCCAGCTCACCCCGCGGTGATGATGTGGCTTTCTTT
TRBD2,TRBJ2-2,TRBV7-2,NA,CASSLSGGWTGELFF,TGTGCCAGCAGCCTTAGCGGGGGATGGACCGGGGAGCTGTTTTTT
TRBD2,TRBJ2-3,TRBV7-3,NA,CASSTGLAGVGTDTQYF,TGTGCCAGCAGCACGGGACTAGCGGGAGTGGGGACAGATACGCAGTATTTT
TRBD1,TRBJ1-6,TRBV19,NA,CASSHRQGEWSSPLHF,TGTGCCAGTAGTCATAGACAGGGAGAATGGAGCTCACCCCTCCACTTT
TRBD1,TRBJ1-2,TRBV5-8,NA,CASSFKQGSGYTF,TGTGCCAGCAGCTTCAAACAGGGGTCCGGCTACACCTTC
TRBD1,TRBJ2-3,TRBV6-4,once,CASSDSQGADTQYF,TGTGCCAGCAGTGACTCGCAGGGGGCAGATACGCAGTATTTT
NA,TRBJ1-1,TRBV5-6,NA,CASSLEGQHTEAFF,TGTGCCAGCAGCTTGGAAGGACAGCACACTGAAGCTTTCTTT
TRBD2,TRBJ2-3,TRBV6-2/TRBV6-3,NA,CASSYTGLAGGRTDTQYF,TGTGCCAGCAGTTACACAGGACTAGCGGGGGGTCGCACAGATACGCAGTATTTT
NA,TRBJ1-5,TRBV30,NA,CAWSRGGSNQPQHF,TGTGCCTGGTCGAGGGGGGGCAGCAATCAGCCCCAGCATTTT
NA,TRBJ1-3,TRBV7-9,NA,CASSFAREGNTIYF,TGTGCCAGCAGCTTCGCCCGTGAGGGAAACACCATATATTTT
NA,TRBJ1-1,TRBV7-3,NA,CASSLQGSTEAFF,TGTGCCAGCAGCTTACAGGGTTCCACTGAAGCTTTCTTT
NA,TRBJ1-2,TRBV3-1/TRBV3-2,NA,CASSQDAQSRGYTF,TGTGCCAGCAGCCAAGATGCCCAATCCAGGGGCTACACCTTC
TRBD1,TRBJ1-3,TRBV2,once,CASSDPGQGQGNTIYF,TGTGCCAGCAGTGATCCGGGACAGGGGCAGGGAAACACCATATATTTT
TRBD1,TRBJ2-7,TRBV6-1,NA,CASSGAGGQYEQYF,TGTGCCAGCAGTGGAGCAGGGGGCCAATACGAGCAGTACTTC
TRBD1,TRBJ1-2,TRBV4-1,NA,CASSRDRATAGYTF,TGCGCCAGCAGCCGGGACAGGGCGACTGCTGGCTACACCTTC
TRBD1,TRBJ2-5,TRBV2,many,CASIQAGTGVGETQYF,TGTGCCAGCATCCAAGCCGGGACAGGGGTTGGAGAGACCCAGTACTTC
NA,TRBJ1-2,TRBV30,once,CAWNREGGYTF,TGTGCCTGGAACAGGGAGGGTGGCTACACCTTC
NA,TRBJ1-1,TRBV12-3/TRBV12-4,NA,CATLLITEAFF,TGTGCCACCCTGTTAATCACTGAAGCTTTCTTT
NA,TRBJ1-1,TRBV7-9,NA,CASSSTFWSNTEAFF,TGTGCCAGCAGCTCCACTTTTTGGTCGAACACTGAAGCTTTCTTT
NA,TRBJ2-7,TRBV5-6,NA,CASSLDTIYEQYF,TGTGCCAGCAGCTTGGATACAATATACGAGCAGTACTTC
NA,TRBJ1-5,TRBV19,NA,CASSGWSSNQPQHF,TGTGCCAGTAGTGGTTGGAGTAGCAATCAGCCCCAGCATTTT
TRBD1,TRBJ1-2,TRBV29-1,NA,CSVGGSRDRGFGYTF,TGCAGCGTTGGCGGATCCCGGGACAGGGGTTTCGGCTACACCTTC
NA,TRBJ2-2,TRBV5-1,NA,CASSLEGRDYTGELFF,TGCGCCAGCAGCTTGGAAGGACGGGACTACACCGGGGAGCTGTTTTTT
NA,TRBJ1-6,TRBV28,NA,CASSSESLVNSPLHF,TGTGCCAGCAGTTCTGAGAGCCTAGTGAATTCACCCCTCCACTTT
NA,TRBJ1-2,TRBV29-1,NA,CSVESGAPDYGYTF,TGCAGCGTTGAATCAGGGGCGCCGGACTATGGCTACACCTTC
NA,TRBJ1-5,TRBV21-1,NA,CASSRKEGRGYSNQPQHF,TGTGCCAGCAGCCGAAAGGAAGGGAGAGGGTATAGCAATCAGCCCCAGCATTTT
TRBD1,TRBJ2-1,TRBV7-3,NA,CASSLNQGDNEQFF,TGTGCCAGCAGCTTAAATCAGGGGGACAATGAGCAGTTCTTC
TRBD1,TRBJ1-5,TRBV2,NA,CASREDRGDQPQHF,TGTGCCAGCAGGGAGGACAGGGGAGATCAGCCCCAGCATTTT
TRBD1,TRBJ2-2,TRBV19,once,CASMYRGLTGELFF,TGTGCCAGTATGTACAGGGGGCTTACCGGGGAGCTGTTTTTT
TRBD1,TRBJ2-5,TRBV6-5,once,CASSYRQGQETQYF,TGTGCCAGCAGTTACCGACAGGGACAAGAGACCCAGTACTTC
TRBD1,TRBJ2-7,TRBV3-1/TRBV3-2,NA,CASSQAGTGTYEQYF,TGTGCCAGCAGCCAGGCCGGGACAGGGACCTACGAGCAGTACTTC
NA,TRBJ2-5,TRBV29-1,NA,CSVRSRTGEETQYF,TGCAGCGTCCGCTCCCGAACCGGGGAAGAGACCCAGTACTTC